The 3 T cell receptor beta chains below all came from one sample that was sequenced in a study of cytomegalovirus exposure and HLA in healthy donors. PCR involved 60 Vbeta and 13 Jbeta primers. Sequencing was performed with immunoSEQ multiplex PCR; in TCRdb, only in-frame clones are kept and a portion is missing. The sample shows 150,000 to 200,000 clones, 70% to 90% of them seen only once. Source material: PBMCs. These receptors originate from a young woman in good health and CMV-seronegative.

The J gene is TRBJ2-3, the V gene TRBV7-3; TRBD1 aligns across 7 bases. The CDR3 loop spans 13 amino acids. With V trimmed by 5 bases and J by 8 bases, 7 bases remained unmatched. Germline CDR1 SGHTA, CDR2 FQGTGA. The CDR3 region has the DNA TGTGCCAGCAGCCTAGGACAGGAAAGTACGCAGTATTTT. This encodes CASSLGQESTQYF. Supplemented by reference TRBV7-3 and TRBJ2-3, the full variable domain reads GAGVSQTPSNKVTEKGKYVELRCDPISGHTALYWYRQSLGQGPEFLIYFQGTGAADDSGLPNDRFFAVRPEGSVSTLKIQRTERGDSAVYLCASSLGQESTQYFGPGTRLTVL.

This chain connects TRBV9 to TRBJ2-1, with TRBD1 identical over 9 bases. CDR1 is SGDLS, CDR2 YYNGEE, per germline. Germline trimming cut 0 bases from V and 2 bases from J; bases unmatched to any gene: 9. CDR3 length: 18 residues. As DNA, the CDR3 is TGTGCCAGCAGCGTAGGGGGAGGGGGACAGGGTGCCTACAATGAGCAGTTCTTC. This sequence encodes CASSVGGGGQGAYNEQFF. Complete variable domain (other parts from reference TRBV9 and TRBJ2-1): DSGVTQTPKHLITATGQRVTLRCSPRSGDLSVYWYQQSLDQGLQFLIQYYNGEERAKGNILERFSAQQFPDLHSELNLSSLELGDSALYFCASSVGGGGQGAYNEQFFGPGTRLTVL.

CDR3 protein: CASSRGLLNSYEQYF. CDR3 DNA: TGTGCCAGCAGTCGCGGACTGTTAAACTCCTACGAGCAGTACTTC. The chain has TRBV2 and TRBJ2-7; D may be TRBD2 (5 bases). V shed 5 bases and J shed 0 bases, with 14 bases lying between them. The CDR3 consists of 15 residues. Germline V gene sequence: CDR1 SNHLY, CDR2 FYNNEI.